This entry concerns a single T cell receptor (beta chain). This entry belongs to a study of T cell changes during pregnancy in multiple sclerosis. Data came from immunoSEQ multiplex PCR; TCRdb stores just in-frame clones and leaves some out. The data show 40,000 to 50,000 clones, 90% seen once. CDR3 length: 17 amino acids. V was clipped by 3 bases and J by 1 base, with 18 bases between them. CDR1 and CDR2 (germline): SNHLY, FYNNEI. The material sequenced was CD8+ T cells from peripheral blood mononuclear cells, taken in the first trimester of pregnancy. The TCR comes from a female donor with multiple sclerosis, enrolled in a pregnancy study. This sequence joins TRBV2 and TRBJ1-1; D is perhaps TRBD1 (5 bases). The CDR3 region has the DNA TGTGCCAGCAGTGATCAAGGGGCCCTCCAGGGGAACACTGAAGCTTTCTTT. Amino acids: CASSDQGALQGNTEAFF. Combining the CDR3 with reference TRBV2 and TRBJ1-1 gives the whole variable domain EPEVTQTPSHQVTQMGQEVILRCVPISNHLYFYWYRQILGQKVEFLVSFYNNEISEKSEIFDDQFSVERPDGSNFTLKIRSTKLEDSAMYFCASSDQGALQGNTEAFFGQGTRLTVV.